These 29 T cell receptor beta chains were all obtained from the same sample, sequenced in a study of shared clonotypes between healthy human individuals. TCRdb keeps only in-frame clones here, not all; method: immunoSEQ multiplex PCR. The sample shows 550,000 to 800,000 clones, roughly 87% of them seen only once. The sequencing input was memory CD8+ T cells from PBMCs. The sample's subset: CD45RO+ cells pooled with CCR7-negative TemRA cells. The receptors here all came from a man younger than 30 in good health. Some clones in this sample may be carry-over from other donors' samples.

The chain combines TRBV7-8 with TRBJ2-7; D ambiguous. The CDR3 runs to 14 residues. The germline V and J ends were trimmed by 1 base and 7 bases, with 14 bases remaining between them. Germline assignment: CDR1 SGHVS and CDR2 FQNEAQ. Here the CDR3 DNA reads TGTGCCAGCAGCTTAGTTGGCGGTTCAAATGAGCAGTACTTC. Amino acid sequence: CASSLVGGSNEQYF.

V and J are TRBV11-2 and TRBJ2-5; D is ambiguous. Germline V CDR1 and CDR2: SGHAT, FQNNGV. V lost 4 bases to trimming and J lost 0 bases, with 15 bases between them. This CDR3 has 16 residues. CDR3 sequence (DNA): TGTGCCAGCAGCTCCTGGTATGAGGCGCACCAAGAGACCCAGTACTTC. It yields the protein CASSSWYEAHQETQYF.

V gene TRBV7-9 combines with J gene TRBJ2-7; 7 bases fit TRBD1. The germline V gene encodes CDR1 SEHNR and CDR2 FQNEAQ (reference sequence). J gave up 2 bases and V 5 bases, and 6 bases lay outside the gene matches. The CDR3 totals 14 residues. The CDR3 loop reads CASSMGQFTYEQYF. CDR3 coding DNA: TGTGCCAGCAGCATGGGACAGTTCACCTACGAGCAGTACTTC.

Comment on this clone: A junction end diverges from the germline sequence, so it may reflect a read error. This sample also contains other DNA sequences that code for the same CDR3. This chain uses TRBV15 with TRBJ1-4, with D unresolved. This CDR3 contains 16 residues. Germline loops: CDR1 LNHNV, CDR2 YYDKDF (reference sequence). The CDR3 region has the DNA TGTGCCACCAGTAGAGACGGCGAGGCCTCGGGTGAAAAACTGTTTTTT. Residues: CATSRDGEASGEKLFF.

This chain joins TRBV7-3 and TRBJ2-1, with 10 bases matching TRBD2. Germline V gene sequence: CDR1 SGHTA, CDR2 FQGTGA. V was pared by 2 bases and J by 6 bases, with 4 bases of the junction left unmatched. This CDR3 comprises 15 residues. The CDR3 DNA follows: TGTGCCAGCAGCTTACTAGCGGGAGAGGTCAATGAGCAGTTCTTC. It codes for CASSLLAGEVNEQFF.

The gene calls are TRBV9 and TRBJ1-1; possible D gene TRBD1, 5 bases. V was pared by 4 bases and J by 1 base, with 14 bases between. From germline, CDR1 is SGDLS and CDR2 YYNGEE. The CDR3 consists of 15 residues. CDR3 in DNA: TGTGCCAGCAGCCCCCGGGCAGGGCAGAACACTGAAGCTTTCTTT. As protein: CASSPRAGQNTEAFF.

The CDR3 nucleotides are TGTGCCAGCAGCTTAAGGGGACTAAGACTGTTTCTAGCCAAAAACATTCAGTACTTC. Protein product: CASSLRGLRLFLAKNIQYF. The chain combines TRBV13 with TRBJ2-4, with 7 bases fitting TRBD2. The V and J ends lost 2 bases and 0 bases, in that order; junction bases with no gene match: 13. CDR3 length: 19 amino acids. Germline lookup yields CDR1 PRHDT and CDR2 FYEKMQ (reference sequence).

This chain connects TRBV14 to TRBJ1-2; D is unclear. Trimming left V 0 bases short and J 4 bases short, with 9 bases between. Germline loops: CDR1 SGHDN, CDR2 FVKESK. The CDR3 covers 14 residues. CDR3 coding DNA: TGTGCCAGCAGCCAAGACTGGCCCAGCTATGGCTACACCTTC. Translation gives CASSQDWPSYGYTF.

The genes are TRBV15 and TRBJ2-3; TRBD2 matches 9 bases. Germline V gives CDR1 LNHNV, CDR2 YYDKDF (reference sequence). The CDR3 loop spans 18 amino acids. With V trimmed by 5 bases and J by 3 bases, 15 bases remained unmatched. CDR3 in amino acids: CATSGPMPGLALTDTQYF. The CDR3 DNA reads TGTGCCACCAGCGGCCCCATGCCGGGACTAGCCCTAACAGATACGCAGTATTTT.

The chain links TRBV6-4 to TRBJ2-2; D is possibly TRBD2 (5 bases). The ends were cut back, 2 bases at V and 5 bases at J, with 9 bases in the middle. From germline, CDR1 is MRHNA and CDR2 SNTAGT. CDR3 length: 14 amino acids. The CDR3 protein is CASSDRPGTGELFF. In nucleotides, the CDR3 is TGTGCCAGCAGTGACCGCCCGGGGACCGGGGAGCTGTTTTTT.

The rearrangement uses TRBV6-5 and TRBJ1-5; D not resolved. The V end lost 8 bases, the J end lost 7 bases, and 9 bases lay between the germline ends. The germline V gene encodes CDR1 MNHEY and CDR2 SVGAGI. The CDR3 extends over 11 amino acids. The CDR3 region is CASAIGQPQHF. The CDR3 coding sequence is TGTGCCAGCGCTATTGGGCAGCCCCAGCATTTT.

This chain joins TRBV7-9 and TRBJ1-2; tentative D call: TRBD1 (5 bases). The CDR3 covers 16 residues. The germline gives CDR1 SEHNR, CDR2 FQNEAQ (reference sequence). V dropped 8 bases and J dropped 0 bases, with 19 bases sitting between them. This chain's CDR3 is CASSRTGSFPNYGYTF. DNA of the CDR3: TGTGCCAGCTCCAGAACAGGATCTTTCCCTAACTATGGCTACACCTTC.

This chain connects TRBV11-2 to TRBJ1-1, with D possibly TRBD1 on 6 matching bases. This CDR3 contains 13 residues. Germline assignment: CDR1 SGHAT and CDR2 FQNNGV. The ends were cut back, 4 bases at V and 0 bases at J, with 6 bases in the middle. The CDR3 DNA reads TGTGCCAGCAGCTCAGGGGTGAACACTGAAGCTTTCTTT. Its protein product is CASSSGVNTEAFF.

V is TRBV5-1 and J is TRBJ1-1, with TRBD1 as a possible D gene (5 bases). This CDR3 comprises 17 residues. Germline lookup yields CDR1 SGHRS and CDR2 YFSETQ. Trimming shortened V by 3 bases and J by 1 base, and 19 bases separated the two germline ends. This chain's CDR3 is CASSWDILTATNTEAFF. CDR3 nucleotide sequence: TGCGCCAGCAGCTGGGATATTTTGACAGCGACGAACACTGAAGCTTTCTTT.

The V and J genes are TRBV7-6 and TRBJ2-3; D is possibly TRBD2 (7 bases). Trimming cost V 4 bases and J 3 bases, with 17 bases left between them. CDR3 length: 16 amino acids. Germline CDR1 is SGHVS and CDR2 is FNYEAQ. In DNA, the CDR3 is TGTGCCAGCAGCTCAGGACTAGGGGGGAGGACAGATACGCAGTATTTT. This codes for CASSSGLGGRTDTQYF.

The V gene is TRBV7-9, the J gene TRBJ2-7, with D possibly being TRBD1 (6 bases). Germline-derived CDR1 and CDR2 are SEHNR and FQNEAQ (reference sequence). V lost 4 bases to trimming and J lost 0 bases, with 16 bases between them. The CDR3 runs to 16 residues. DNA of the CDR3: TGTGCCAGCAGCTCCGTACCTCGGGACAACTCCTACGAGCAGTACTTC. Translated, it gives CASSSVPRDNSYEQYF.

The chain recombines TRBV27 with TRBJ2-7, with 10 bases fitting TRBD2. Trimming at V came to 2 bases and at J to 2 bases, leaving 6 bases not matched to a gene. The CDR3 runs 16 residues. The germline V gene has CDR1 MNHEY and CDR2 SMNVEV (reference sequence). The CDR3 here is CASSLRSGRGTYEQYF. As DNA, the CDR3 is TGTGCCAGCAGTTTAAGGAGCGGGAGGGGTACCTACGAGCAGTACTTC.

This chain uses TRBV6-5 with TRBJ1-5; no clear D gene. The germline gives CDR1 MNHEY, CDR2 SVGAGI. This CDR3 is 13 amino acids long. Trimming took 0 bases from V and 5 from J, leaving 5 bases between them. CDR3 DNA: TGTGCCAGCAGTTACTCGAGTTATCAGCCCCAGCATTTT. Protein: CASSYSSYQPQHF.

The chain carries TRBV6-1 and TRBJ2-2; a possible D gene is TRBD2 (6 bases). Trimming removed 6 bases from V and 4 bases from J, with 15 bases in between. The CDR3 consists of 15 residues. Germline CDR1 reads MNHNS; CDR2 reads SASEGT. Here the CDR3 DNA reads TGTGCCAGCAGCCCCAAGTGGGGGGTCACCGGGGAGCTGTTTTTT. It is translated as CASSPKWGVTGELFF.

This chain uses TRBV4-1 with TRBJ2-1, with 10 nucleotides matching TRBD2. The J segment lost 4 bases and the V segment lost 0 bases, leaving 3 bases of the junction unmatched. This CDR3 is 16 amino acids long. CDR1 MGHRA and CDR2 YSYEKL come from the germline V gene. The CDR3 nucleotides read TGCGCCAGCAGCCAAGAGCTAGCGGGAGTATACAATGAGCAGTTCTTC. Translating gives CASSQELAGVYNEQFF.

The chain has TRBV7-6 and TRBJ1-1; D possibly corresponds to TRBD1 (5 bases). The V gene's germline CDR1 is SGHVS and CDR2 FNYEAQ. Trimming shortened V by 3 bases and J by 4 bases, and 12 bases separated the two germline ends. CDR3 size: 14 residues. CDR3 region: CASSLYGGGTEAFF. The CDR3 DNA reads TGTGCCAGCAGCTTGTACGGGGGAGGCACTGAAGCTTTCTTT.

The J gene is TRBJ2-2, the V gene TRBV7-9; D is possibly TRBD1 (6 bases). CDR1 SEHNR and CDR2 FQNEAQ come from the germline V gene (reference sequence). The CDR3 is made up of 15 amino acids. Trimming shortened V by 2 bases and J by 0 bases, and 7 bases separated the two germline ends. CDR3 region: CASSLTGTNTGELFF. Written as DNA, the CDR3 is TGTGCCAGCAGCTTAACAGGGACGAACACCGGGGAGCTGTTTTTT.

V and J are TRBV2 and TRBJ2-6; 10 bases align to TRBD2. The CDR3 consists of 18 residues. V gave up 6 bases and J gave up 2 bases; unmatched junction bases: 10. The germline V gene encodes CDR1 SNHLY and CDR2 FYNNEI. CDR3 amino acids: CASSPLSGRVAGANVLTF. The CDR3 bases are TGTGCCAGCAGCCCCCTGAGCGGGAGGGTTGCTGGGGCCAACGTCCTGACTTTC. Variable domain in full (rest from reference TRBV2 and TRBJ2-6): EPEVTQTPSHQVTQMGQEVILRCVPISNHLYFYWYRQILGQKVEFLVSFYNNEISEKSEIFDDQFSVERPDGSNFTLKIRSTKLEDSAMYFCASSPLSGRVAGANVLTFGAGSRLTVL.

The rearrangement links TRBV13 to TRBJ2-7; 14 nucleotides match TRBD2. This CDR3 is built from 16 residues. Germline CDR1 PRHDT, CDR2 FYEKMQ (reference sequence). V shed 5 bases and J 3 bases; nucleotides not matched to a gene: 6. The CDR3, as DNA: TGTGCCAGCAGCGGGGGGACTAGCGGGAGAAGCTACGAGCAGTACTTC. It is translated as CASSGGTSGRSYEQYF.

The CDR3 spells CAISGQYYGYTF. The CDR3 bases are TGTGCCATCAGTGGACAGTACTATGGCTACACCTTC. The chain employs TRBV10-3 and TRBJ1-2; tentatively, D is TRBD1 (5 bases). Trimming took off 4 bases at V and 3 bases at J, with 6 bases between the two ends. Germline-derived CDR1 and CDR2 are ENHRY and SYGVKD. The CDR3 has 12 residues.

In the case of this clone: The junction and the germline gene differ at one end; a read error may be behind it. The V gene is TRBV27, the J gene TRBJ2-3; no clear D. Germline V CDR1 and CDR2: MNHEY, SMNVEV (reference sequence). The CDR3 runs 16 residues. The DNA for the CDR3 is TGTGCCAGCACCCGTGGTCCAGGTGCAGGCACGGATACGCAGTATTTT. Its translation is CASTRGPGAGTDTQYF.

The V and J genes are TRBV27 and TRBJ1-5, with D unclear. V shed 6 bases and J shed 4 bases, with 10 bases lying between them. The CDR3 spans 13 residues. From germline, CDR1 is MNHEY and CDR2 SMNVEV (reference sequence). CDR3 amino acids: CASSRRTNQPQHF. CDR3 bases: TGTGCCAGCAGCAGGAGGACGAATCAGCCCCAGCATTTT.

V is TRBV29-1 and J is TRBJ2-7; no firm D call. The germline CDR1 and CDR2 sequences are SQVTM and ANQGSEA. The CDR3 length is 11 residues. Trimming left V 4 bases short and J 0 bases short, with 4 bases between. CDR3 coding DNA: TGCAGCGTTGTCGTCTCCTACGAGCAGTACTTC. The encoded protein is CSVVVSYEQYF.

V and J are TRBV28 and TRBJ1-1; D uncertain. Germline values: CDR1 MDHEN, CDR2 SYDVKM. Trimming removed 7 bases from V and 11 bases from J, with 23 bases in between. There are 14 residues in the CDR3. DNA for the CDR3: TGTGCCAGCATCCGAGGGCTCTCTGACCCACCGGCTTTCTTT. Protein sequence: CASIRGLSDPPAFF.